This T cell receptor (beta chain) was sequenced for a study of cytotoxic CD8 clonotypes in ibrutinib-treated CLL. The data were produced by immunoSEQ multiplex PCR, yet TCRdb's version contains in-frame clones alone and is incomplete. The table includes some 84,000 clones, roughly 86% detected once. This CDR3 is 19 amino acids long. The V gene's germline CDR1 is SGHTA and CDR2 FQGNSA. The V end was cut by 3 bases, the J end by 5 bases, with 25 bases between. The source is a human donor with chronic lymphocytic leukemia. The gene calls are TRBV7-2 and TRBJ2-2; tentatively, D is TRBD1 (6 bases). The sequences come from PBMCs, collected before ibrutinib treatment. The chain's CDR3 is CASSFLTTLGQGRTGELFF. The CDR3 DNA follows: TGTGCCAGCAGCTTTCTTACCACTCTTGGGCAGGGGAGAACCGGGGAGCTGTTTTTT.